This T cell receptor (beta chain) comes out of a study of shared clonotypes between healthy human individuals. Study outcomes and limitations: Depth was large, yet rarefaction showed that sorted-subset sequencing was incomplete.

V lost 0 bases, J lost 2 bases, and 11 bases lay in between. This CDR3 region has 15 residues. CDR1 is PRHDT, CDR2 FYEKMQ, per germline (reference sequence). Among the donors, all were Caucasian adults who lived in Nashville, Tennessee. Produced via immunoSEQ multiplex PCR; TCRdb's table is partial and in-frame only. The profile shows under 1,100,000 clones, 70% to 80% of them singletons. Regarding this clone: What it recognizes is unknown.

Sequencing was carried out using memory CD4+ T cells sorted from blood. Indicated subset: CD45RA-negative fraction. The sequence derives from a man aged 18 to 29 in good health. The gene calls are TRBV13 and TRBJ2-7; D gene ambiguous. The CDR3 DNA sequence: TGTGCCAGCAGCTTAGGCTTAAACGGAGCCTACGAGCAGTACTTC. Its protein is CASSLGLNGAYEQYF.